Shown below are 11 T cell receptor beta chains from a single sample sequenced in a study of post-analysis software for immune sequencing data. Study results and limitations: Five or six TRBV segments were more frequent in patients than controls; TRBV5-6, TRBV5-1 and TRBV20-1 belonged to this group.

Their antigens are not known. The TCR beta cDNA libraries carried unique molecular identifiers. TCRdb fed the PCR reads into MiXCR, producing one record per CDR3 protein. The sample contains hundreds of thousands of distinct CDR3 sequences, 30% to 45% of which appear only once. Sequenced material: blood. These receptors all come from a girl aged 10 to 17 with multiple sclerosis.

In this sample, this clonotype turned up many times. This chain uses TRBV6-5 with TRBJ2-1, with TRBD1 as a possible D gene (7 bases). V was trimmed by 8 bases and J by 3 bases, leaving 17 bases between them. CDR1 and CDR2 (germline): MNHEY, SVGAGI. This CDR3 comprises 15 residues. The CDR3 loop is CASGGTGTVYNEQFF. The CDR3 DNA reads TGTGCCAGCGGAGGGACCGGGACAGTCTACAATGAGCAGTTCTTC.

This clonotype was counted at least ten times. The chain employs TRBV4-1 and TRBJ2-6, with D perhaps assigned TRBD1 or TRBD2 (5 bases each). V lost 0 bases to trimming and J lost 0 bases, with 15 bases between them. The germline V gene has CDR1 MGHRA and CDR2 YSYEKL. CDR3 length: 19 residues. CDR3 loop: CASSQDREGVSSGANVLTF. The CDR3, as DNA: TGCGCCAGCAGCCAAGATCGGGAAGGGGTTAGCTCTGGGGCCAACGTCCTGACTTTC.

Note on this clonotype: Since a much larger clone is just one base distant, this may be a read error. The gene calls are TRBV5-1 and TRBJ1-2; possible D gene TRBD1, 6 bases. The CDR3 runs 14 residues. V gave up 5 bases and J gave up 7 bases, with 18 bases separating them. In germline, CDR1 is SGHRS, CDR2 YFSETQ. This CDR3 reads CASRTQRGACGYTF. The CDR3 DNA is TGCGCCAGCAGAACACAGAGGGGGGCCTGTGGCTACACCTTC.

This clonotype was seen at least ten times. CDR3 bases: TGTGCCACCAGACCCGCTAACTATGGCTACACCTTC. Protein: CATRPANYGYTF. This chain joins TRBV28 and TRBJ1-2; D uncertain. V was cut by 10 bases and J by 0 bases, with 9 bases left in between. This CDR3 region has 12 residues. Germline CDR1 is MDHEN and CDR2 is SYDVKM.

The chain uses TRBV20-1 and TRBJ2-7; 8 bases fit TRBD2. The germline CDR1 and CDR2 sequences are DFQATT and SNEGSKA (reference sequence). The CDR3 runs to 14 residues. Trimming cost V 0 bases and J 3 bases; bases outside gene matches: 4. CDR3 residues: CSARDLAGIYEQYF. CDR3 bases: TGCAGTGCTAGAGATCTAGCGGGTATCTACGAGCAGTACTTC.

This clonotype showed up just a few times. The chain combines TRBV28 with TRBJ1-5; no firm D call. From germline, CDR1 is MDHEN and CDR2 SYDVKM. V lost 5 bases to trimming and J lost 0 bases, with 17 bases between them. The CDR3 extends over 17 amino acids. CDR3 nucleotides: TGTGCCAGCAGTCCGAGGGCCGGCCTGGGTAGCAATCAGCCCCAGCATTTT. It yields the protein CASSPRAGLGSNQPQHF.

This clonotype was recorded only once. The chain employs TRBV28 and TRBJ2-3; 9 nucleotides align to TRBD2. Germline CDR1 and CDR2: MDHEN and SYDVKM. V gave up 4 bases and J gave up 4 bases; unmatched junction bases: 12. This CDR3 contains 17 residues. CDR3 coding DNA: TGTGCCAGCAGTTGGGCCTCTAGCGGGAATTCTGCAGATACGCAGTATTTT. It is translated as CASSWASSGNSADTQYF.

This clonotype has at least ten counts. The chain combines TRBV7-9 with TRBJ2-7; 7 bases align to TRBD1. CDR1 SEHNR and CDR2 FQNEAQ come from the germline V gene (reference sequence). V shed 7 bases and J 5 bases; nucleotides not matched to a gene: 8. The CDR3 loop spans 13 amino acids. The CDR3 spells CASKRQGADEQYF. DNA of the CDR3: TGTGCCAGCAAACGACAGGGCGCTGACGAGCAGTACTTC.

CDR3 in DNA: TGCAGTGCTAGAGATCCTAGCGGATCTTACAATGAGCAGTTCTTC. Protein: CSARDPSGSYNEQFF. This chain links TRBV20-1 with TRBJ2-1; 7 bases align to TRBD2. This CDR3 contains 15 residues. The junction had 6 bases not matched to a gene; V was cut back by 0 bases and J by 4 bases. Germline CDR1 and CDR2: DFQATT and SNEGSKA (reference sequence).

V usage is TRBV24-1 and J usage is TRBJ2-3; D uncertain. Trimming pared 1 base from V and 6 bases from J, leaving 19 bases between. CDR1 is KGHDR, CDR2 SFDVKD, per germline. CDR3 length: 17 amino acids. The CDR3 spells CATSDFPAAEVSDTQYF. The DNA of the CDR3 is TGTGCCACCAGTGATTTCCCTGCGGCCGAGGTATCGGATACGCAGTATTTT.

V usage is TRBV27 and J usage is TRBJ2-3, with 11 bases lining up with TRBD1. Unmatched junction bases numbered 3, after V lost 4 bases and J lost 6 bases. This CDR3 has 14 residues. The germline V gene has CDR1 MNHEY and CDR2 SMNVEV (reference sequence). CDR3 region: CASSWDRGMDTQYF. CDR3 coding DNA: TGTGCCAGCAGTTGGGACAGGGGGATGGATACGCAGTATTTT.